This is a list of T cell receptor beta chains from one sample in a study of cytomegalovirus exposure and HLA in healthy donors. Here immunoSEQ multiplex PCR was the method, and the copy in TCRdb shows in-frame clones only, minus some. Here the sample spans approximately 220,000 clones, roughly 84% being singletons. The specimen was PBMCs. Source of these receptors: a boy aged 2 to 10 in good health and CMV-seronegative. Both conserved end residues are part of each CDR3. D genes are given only for firm matches. Not all rows give a size; the values are once, few, many and, for expanded clones, a class.

v_gene: TRBV30
j_gene: TRBJ1-4
len: 15
abundance: NA
d_gene: NA
CDR3nt: TGTGCCTGGACCCACCCCGGGAGCGATAATGAAAAACTGTTTTTT
CDR3aa: CAWTHPGSDNEKLFF

v_gene: TRBV7-9
j_gene: TRBJ1-1
len: 12
abundance: once
d_gene: TRBD1
CDR3nt: TGTGCCAGCAGTTACACGACAGGGGAAGCTTTCTTT
CDR3aa: CASSYTTGEAFF

v_gene: TRBV19
j_gene: TRBJ1-1
len: 13
abundance: NA
d_gene: NA
CDR3nt: TGTGCCAGTAGTATAGATACCGGGTCTGAAGCTTTCTTT
CDR3aa: CASSIDTGSEAFF

v_gene: TRBV29-1
j_gene: TRBJ1-2
len: 13
abundance: NA
d_gene: TRBD1
CDR3nt: TGCAGCGTTGAAAAGGGGGCAGGGTATGGCTACACCTTC
CDR3aa: CSVEKGAGYGYTF

v_gene: TRBV5-1
j_gene: TRBJ1-3
len: 15
abundance: NA
d_gene: NA
CDR3nt: TGCGCCAGCAGCTTGGTCCCAGGCTCTGGAAACACCATATATTTT
CDR3aa: CASSLVPGSGNTIYF

v_gene: TRBV5-1
j_gene: TRBJ2-7
len: 13
abundance: NA
d_gene: NA
CDR3nt: TGCGCCAGCAGCTTCCGAGATGGTGACGAGCAGTACTTC
CDR3aa: CASSFRDGDEQYF

v_gene: TRBV2
j_gene: TRBJ2-7
len: 14
abundance: few
d_gene: NA
CDR3nt: TGTGCCAGCAGTGAAGCCGGCAGGTTCTACGAGCAGTACTTC
CDR3aa: CASSEAGRFYEQYF

v_gene: TRBV28
j_gene: TRBJ2-7
len: 14
abundance: NA
d_gene: TRBD1
CDR3nt: TGTGCCAGCCGGACAGGGGGTAAATCCTACGAGCAGTACTTC
CDR3aa: CASRTGGKSYEQYF

v_gene: TRBV27
j_gene: TRBJ2-5
len: 15
abundance: NA
d_gene: NA
CDR3nt: TGTGCCAGCAGTTTATCGGTAGGAGTTCGAGAGACCCAGTACTTC
CDR3aa: CASSLSVGVRETQYF

v_gene: TRBV29-1
j_gene: TRBJ2-7
len: 13
abundance: NA
d_gene: TRBD2
CDR3nt: TGCAGCGTTGCCGGGACTAGTATAAACGAGCAGTACTTC
CDR3aa: CSVAGTSINEQYF

v_gene: TRBV27
j_gene: TRBJ2-4
len: 15
abundance: NA
d_gene: NA
CDR3nt: TGTGCCAGCAGTCCGCGGGATCCCCGGAAGGACATTCAGTACTTC
CDR3aa: CASSPRDPRKDIQYF

v_gene: TRBV11-2
j_gene: TRBJ1-1
len: 12
abundance: once
d_gene: NA
CDR3nt: TGTGCCAGCAGTCGTGACGGGTTGAGGGCTTTCTTT
CDR3aa: CASSRDGLRAFF

v_gene: TRBV11-2
j_gene: TRBJ2-6
len: 13
abundance: NA
d_gene: NA
CDR3nt: TGTGCCAGCAGCCTCGCTGGGGCCAACGTCCTGACTTTC
CDR3aa: CASSLAGANVLTF

v_gene: TRBV5-1
j_gene: TRBJ2-2
len: 15
abundance: NA
d_gene: NA
CDR3nt: TGCGCCAGCAGCTTGGGAGGGCTTAACACCGGGGAGCTGTTTTTT
CDR3aa: CASSLGGLNTGELFF

v_gene: TRBV10-1
j_gene: TRBJ1-1
len: 13
abundance: few
d_gene: NA
CDR3nt: TGCGCCAGCAGTGTGGGGACTAACACTGAAGCTTTCTTT
CDR3aa: CASSVGTNTEAFF

v_gene: TRBV6-6
j_gene: TRBJ2-7
len: 12
abundance: few
d_gene: NA
CDR3nt: TGTGCCAGCAGTCCCCTGAGGGTGGAGCAGTACTTC
CDR3aa: CASSPLRVEQYF

v_gene: TRBV27
j_gene: TRBJ2-1
len: 17
abundance: NA
d_gene: TRBD2
CDR3nt: TGTGCCAGCAGTTTATCGCCTAGCGGGGGGCCAAACAATGAGCAGTTCTTC
CDR3aa: CASSLSPSGGPNNEQFF

v_gene: TRBV6-1
j_gene: TRBJ2-1
len: 15
abundance: NA
d_gene: TRBD2
CDR3nt: TGTGCCAGCAGTGAAACGGGAGGAGGGTACAATGAGCAGTTCTTC
CDR3aa: CASSETGGGYNEQFF

v_gene: TRBV6-1
j_gene: TRBJ1-1
len: 12
abundance: NA
d_gene: TRBD1
CDR3nt: TGTGCCAGCCAGGGGGCCTACACTGAAGCTTTCTTT
CDR3aa: CASQGAYTEAFF

v_gene: TRBV4-1
j_gene: TRBJ2-2
len: 14
abundance: NA
d_gene: NA
CDR3nt: TGCGCCAGCAGCGCCGGAGTACACACCGGGGAGCTGTTTTTT
CDR3aa: CASSAGVHTGELFF

v_gene: TRBV7-2
j_gene: TRBJ2-1
len: 17
abundance: few
d_gene: TRBD2
CDR3nt: TGTGCCAGCAGCTTAGTAGAGGGAGGGCCGTTGTACAATGAGCAGTTCTTC
CDR3aa: CASSLVEGGPLYNEQFF

v_gene: TRBV27
j_gene: TRBJ1-2
len: 17
abundance: NA
d_gene: NA
CDR3nt: TGTGCCAGCAGTTTTTCGGAGGAGGAGGGGATCTTCTATGGCTACACCTTC
CDR3aa: CASSFSEEEGIFYGYTF